Listed below are T cell receptor beta chains from one sample, sequenced in a study of identical twins. Using its own MiXCR run on the 5' RACE reads, TCRdb lists one record per CDR3 protein. The data show about 890,000 distinct CDR3 sequences, 10% to 15% seen once. These data were also filed under a second study, of yellow fever vaccine responses in identical twins.

The sequenced sample consisted of PBMCs. These receptors all stem from a woman aged 18-35 years in good health. CDR3s include the opening cysteine and the closing phenylalanine or tryptophan. D genes are given only for firm matches. Only some rows state a clone size, as once, few, many or a class for expanded clones.

D gene | J gene | clone size | V gene | CDR3 protein | CDR3 DNA
- | TRBJ2-3 | - | TRBV7-9 | CASSRRGTDTQYF | TGTGCCAGCAGTCGCAGAGGGACAGATACGCAGTATTTT
- | TRBJ1-1 | - | TRBV27 | CASSFDRTPTEAFF | TGTGCCAGCAGTTTCGACCGGACCCCCACTGAAGCTTTCTTT
- | TRBJ1-4 | few | TRBV20-1 | CSPRRGSGEKLFF | TGCAGTCCCCGGCGGGGCTCGGGTGAAAAACTGTTTTTT
TRBD1 | TRBJ2-1 | few | TRBV11-2 | CASSQGGQGPYNEQFF | TGTGCCAGCAGCCAGGGGGGACAGGGCCCGTACAATGAGCAGTTCTTC
TRBD1 | TRBJ1-4 | - | TRBV7-6 | CASSLARQGDQEKLFF | TGTGCCAGCAGCTTAGCGCGACAGGGAGATCAGGAAAAACTGTTTTTT
TRBD1 | TRBJ2-7 | - | TRBV29-1 | CSVEVAGQGFYEQYF | TGCAGCGTTGAAGTAGCGGGACAGGGGTTTTACGAGCAGTACTTC
TRBD1 | TRBJ2-1 | few | TRBV19 | CASTPGGTGSRGSSYNEQFF | TGTGCCAGTACCCCAGGGGGGACAGGGTCGAGGGGCAGCTCCTACAATGAGCAGTTCTTC
- | TRBJ1-3 | - | TRBV15 | CATSRDFLSSGNTIYF | TGTGCCACCAGCAGAGATTTCTTGAGCTCTGGAAACACCATATATTTT
- | TRBJ1-1 | - | TRBV18 | CASSPKAGSLGTEAFF | TGTGCCAGCTCACCTAAGGCGGGGAGCTTGGGCACTGAAGCTTTCTTT
TRBD1 | TRBJ1-6 | - | TRBV12-3/TRBV12-4 | CASRTGDFNSPLHF | TGTGCCAGCAGAACAGGGGATTTCAATTCACCCCTCCACTTT
TRBD2 | TRBJ2-1 | - | TRBV6-1 | CASSPGGSGSNEQFF | TGTGCCAGCAGCCCCGGGGGAAGCGGGAGTAATGAGCAGTTCTTC
- | TRBJ1-2 | - | TRBV6-5 | CASSYSATTSWLYGYTF | TGTGCCAGCAGTTACTCGGCAACAACAAGTTGGCTCTATGGCTACACCTTC
- | TRBJ2-5 | - | TRBV7-9 | CASSPSNWQRETQYF | TGTGCCAGCAGCCCCTCGAACTGGCAACGGGAGACCCAGTACTTC
- | TRBJ2-1 | many | TRBV7-9 | CASSSGTLYNEQFF | TGTGCCAGCAGCTCCGGGACATTGTACAATGAGCAGTTCTTC
TRBD2 | TRBJ2-7 | few | TRBV20-1 | CSATPGLAGSYEQYF | TGCAGTGCTACCCCGGGACTAGCGGGATCCTACGAGCAGTACTTC
TRBD2 | TRBJ2-7 | few | TRBV19 | CASSKTSGKAHEQYF | TGTGCCAGTAGTAAAACTAGCGGAAAAGCCCACGAGCAGTACTTC
- | TRBJ2-5 | few | TRBV5-6 | CASIHSAGETQYF | TGTGCCAGCATCCACTCCGCTGGGGAGACCCAGTACTTC
- | TRBJ2-1 | - | TRBV2 | CASNTGLIFSEQFF | TGTGCCAGCAATACAGGGCTCATATTTAGTGAGCAGTTCTTC
- | TRBJ2-2 | once | TRBV7-8 | CASSLRGRDRGTGELFF | TGTGCCAGCAGCTTAAGGGGGAGGGACCGGGGCACCGGGGAGCTGTTTTTT
- | TRBJ2-3 | - | TRBV13 | CASSLAENTQYF | TGTGCCAGCAGCTTAGCGGAGAATACGCAGTATTTT
- | TRBJ2-1 | many | TRBV5-1 | CASPLMAVSSYNEQFF | TGCGCCAGCCCTCTCATGGCGGTGAGCTCCTACAATGAGCAGTTCTTC
TRBD2 | TRBJ2-3 | - | TRBV3-1 | CASSPRQRGGTDTQYF | TGTGCCAGCAGCCCCCGGCAGCGGGGGGGCACAGATACGCAGTATTTT
- | TRBJ1-2 | - | TRBV12-3/TRBV12-4 | CASSFQTGINYGYTF | TGTGCCAGCAGTTTCCAGACAGGAATTAACTATGGCTACACCTTC
- | TRBJ2-5 | - | TRBV12-5 | CASGLAGKEGVLETQYF | TGTGCTAGTGGTTTGGCCGGGAAGGAGGGAGTCTTGGAGACCCAGTACTTC
TRBD2 | TRBJ2-3 | few | TRBV6-2/TRBV6-3 | CASSYSPSGGGTDTQYF | TGTGCCAGCAGTTACTCCCCTAGCGGGGGGGGCACAGATACGCAGTATTTT
TRBD1 | TRBJ2-7 | few | TRBV20-1 | CSANKGAGPYEQYF | TGCAGTGCTAATAAGGGGGCTGGGCCCTACGAGCAGTACTTC